What follows is one T cell receptor beta chain and its context. Its antigen remains unknown. Sequencing used immunoSEQ multiplex PCR; TCRdb keeps in-frame clones, though not all of them. The sample consists of 200,000 to 250,000 clones, roughly 70% of them appearing once. This sample stems from a study of cytotoxic CD8 clonotypes in ibrutinib-treated CLL. Whole-study results and caveats: Baseline clonality, above age-matched healthy donor levels, tracked circulating CD8+ T-cell counts. Public clonotypes occurred uncommonly; on treatment, they contracted or remained stable.

Germline lookup yields CDR1 MGHDK and CDR2 SYGVNS. The CDR3 totals 14 residues. V shed 4 bases and J shed 4 bases, with 13 bases lying between them. The TCR was taken from a human donor with chronic lymphocytic leukemia. The sample in question was PBMCs, obtained after 24 months of ibrutinib treatment. The chain employs TRBV25-1 and TRBJ1-1; D ambiguous. CDR3 sequence (DNA): TGTGCCAGCAGTGTGGACTCCCCAGGCACTGAAGCTTTCTTT. It is translated as CASSVDSPGTEAFF.